This T cell receptor beta chain was captured in a study of CD8+ T cells in alopecia areata. As for treatment: oral pan-JAK inhibitor, 5-10 mg twice daily. CD4+ and CD8+ T cells were sorted from PBMCs stained for CD3, CD4 and CD8. Once RNA had been extracted, it was reverse transcribed into cDNA to act as the sequencing template. Here immunoSEQ multiplex PCR was the method, and the copy in TCRdb shows in-frame clones only, minus some. The sample holds 150,000 to 200,000 clones, roughly 60% seen once. Germline V gives CDR1 SQVTM, CDR2 ANQGSEA. The CDR3 consists of 12 residues. The sequences come from CD4+ T cells sorted from blood, collected at week 24, from a patient treated with tofacitinib. The origin of this receptor is a human donor with alopecia areata. This chain uses TRBV29-1 with TRBJ2-1; possibly TRBD1 for D (6 bases). CDR3 in DNA: TGCCTCGACAGGCGAGCCTACAATGAGCAGTTCTTC. Its translation: CLDRRAYNEQFF.